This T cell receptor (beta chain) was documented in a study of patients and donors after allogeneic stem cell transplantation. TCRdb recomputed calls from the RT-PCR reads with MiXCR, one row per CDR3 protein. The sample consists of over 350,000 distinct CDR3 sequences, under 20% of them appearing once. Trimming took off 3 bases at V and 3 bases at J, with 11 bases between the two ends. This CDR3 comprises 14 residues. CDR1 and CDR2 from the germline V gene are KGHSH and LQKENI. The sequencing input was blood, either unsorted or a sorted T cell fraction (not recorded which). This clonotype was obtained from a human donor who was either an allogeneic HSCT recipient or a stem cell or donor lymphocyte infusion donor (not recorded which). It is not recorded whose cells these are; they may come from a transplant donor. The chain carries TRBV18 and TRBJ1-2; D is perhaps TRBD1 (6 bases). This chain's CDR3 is CASSPAEGDYGYTF. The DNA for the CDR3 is TGTGCCAGCTCACCGGCGGAGGGGGACTATGGCTACACCTTC.